The next 32 T cell receptor beta chains were all read from a single sample in a study of tumor-infiltrating lymphocytes in primary liver carcinoma. TCR beta cDNA came from about 500 ng total RNA, primed with a constant-region primer. Amplification in three nested multiplex PCR rounds with slightly modified ARM-PCR gave rise to TCR beta libraries. For roughly 10 cycles apiece, the opening two PCR rounds ran with TRBV1-TRBV30 forward primers and a C-beta reverse primer. MiXCR, run by TCRdb on the multiplex PCR reads, gives a single entry per CDR3 protein. The top ten clones hold roughly 19% of a sample with tens of thousands of distinct CDR3 sequences, about three quarters of them seen once. The source material, about 19-30 mg of unsorted bulk tissue, was used to co-extract RNA and DNA. Sequencing was carried out using liver tumor tissue from sampling region 2. Subset: tumor region T2, inferior pole. The source is a man aged 35 to 55 with primary liver carcinoma and hepatitis B virus infection.

This chain joins TRBV28 and TRBJ2-7; 7 nucleotides line up with TRBD1. Trimming at V came to 2 bases and at J to 4 bases, leaving 8 bases not matched to a gene. Germline CDR1 and CDR2: MDHEN and SYDVKM. The CDR3 is 15 residues long. The CDR3 nucleotides read TGTGCCAGCAGTTTAGAGAGGGGGCGCTTTTACGAGCAGTACTTC. This gives the protein CASSLERGRFYEQYF.

The V and J genes are TRBV10-1 and TRBJ2-2; either TRBD1 or TRBD2 may fit D (5 bases each). The germline V and J ends were trimmed by 6 bases and 5 bases, with 19 bases remaining between them. The CDR3 loop spans 16 amino acids. Germline V CDR1 and CDR2: WNHNN, SYGVQD (reference sequence). Written as DNA, the CDR3 is TGCGCCAGCAGCGATGACTTAGAGGGGAAAACCGGGGAGCTGTTTTTT. Translated: CASSDDLEGKTGELFF.

This clonotype was counted only a few times. The junction shows a germline mismatch at one end, possibly a read error. The V call is TRBV5-1, the J call TRBJ2-5; D is possibly TRBD1 (5 bases). CDR1 is SGHRS and CDR2 is YFSETQ in the germline V gene. The CDR3 sequence is 14 residues long. The CDR3 DNA sequence: TGCGCCAGTAGCTTGATTACAGGTTCAGAGGCCCAGTACTTC. It is translated as CASSLITGSEAQYF.

Turning to this clonotype: At one end, the junction sequence differs from germline, possibly due to a read error. V gene TRBV4-1 combines with J gene TRBJ2-7, with D unresolved. The V gene's germline CDR1 is MGHRA and CDR2 YSYEKL. The CDR3 runs to 14 residues. The CDR3 DNA follows: TGCGTCAGCAGCCCCAGTCACAGAGGATATGAGCAGTACTTC. This codes for CVSSPSHRGYEQYF.

About this clonotype itself: Mismatch with germline at one junction end may stem from a read error. The rearrangement links TRBV5-5 to TRBJ2-5, with D perhaps matching TRBD2 (6 bases). The CDR3 has 14 residues. Germline CDR1 and CDR2: SGHKS and YYEKEE (reference sequence). CDR3 nucleotide sequence: TGTACCAGCGGCTCGAAGACTAGGGGAGAGACCCACTACTTC. Its protein product is CTSGSKTRGETHYF.

As concerns this clonotype: An end of the junction does not agree with germline; a read error may underlie this. The chain has TRBV6-2 or TRBV6-3 and TRBJ2-7; no definite D call. The CDR3 has 12 residues. Germline CDR1 MNHEY, CDR2 SVGEGT. Written as DNA, the CDR3 is TGTGCCAGTACCTCTAGTGTCTACAAGCAGTACTTC. Its translation is CASTSSVYKQYF.

The sample holds a few counts of this clonotype. The rearrangement joins TRBV11-2 to TRBJ2-6; perhaps TRBD1 as D (6 bases). The CDR3 has 21 residues. Trimming took 5 bases from V and 2 from J, leaving 28 bases between them. In germline, CDR1 is SGHAT, CDR2 FQNNGV. This CDR3 is CASSMGRGRGISLTGANVLTF. The CDR3 DNA reads as TGTGCCAGCAGCATGGGGAGAGGCAGGGGCATTTCCCTCACTGGGGCCAACGTCCTGACTTTC. Drawing the rest from reference TRBV11-2 and TRBJ2-6, the complete variable domain is EAGVAQSPRYKIIEKRQSVAFWCNPISGHATLYWYQQILGQGPKLLIQFQNNGVVDDSQLPKDRFSAERLKGVDSTLKIQPAKLEDSAVYLCASSMGRGRGISLTGANVLTFGAGSRLTVL.

In the case of this clonotype: The CDR3 does not end in the conserved phenylalanine or tryptophan, so this is likely a read error. The limits of the CDR3 on the DNA are not certain, so only TCRdb's listed CDR3 is given. The chain carries TRBV11-2 and TRBJ1-2; the D segment call TRBD1 is taken from the table without a DNA check. Germline values: CDR1 SGHAT, CDR2 FQNNGV. The CDR3 spans 13 amino acids, including both terminal residues. The CDR3 spells CASSSNPGEGYIL.

This clonotype occurred once. This could be a read error, since a much larger clone is one nucleotide away. The gene calls are TRBV5-5 and TRBJ1-5; D possibly corresponds to TRBD1 (5 bases). With 6 bases removed from V and 5 bases from J, the gap between germline ends came to 18 bases. The CDR3 has 15 amino acids. Germline V lookup: CDR1 SGHKS, CDR2 YYEKEE (reference sequence). CDR3 residues: CASNQIPGDDQPQHF. DNA of the CDR3: TGTGCCAGCAACCAAATACCGGGGGACGATCAGCCCCAGCATTTT.

The chain joins TRBV29-1 to TRBJ2-1, with 7 bases aligning to TRBD2. With 7 bases clipped from V and 9 bases from J, the junction kept 12 bases outside the gene matches. The CDR3 length is 13 residues. The germline V gene encodes CDR1 SQVTM and CDR2 ANQGSEA. CDR3 coding DNA: TGCAGCGAGGGGAGTAGCGGGTTCAGTGAGCAGTTCTTC. Encoded protein: CSEGSSGFSEQFF.

As for this clonotype: Germline is not matched at one junction end, which may reflect a read error. The chain employs TRBV6-6 and TRBJ1-2; D is undetermined. The CDR3 has 15 residues. From germline, CDR1 is MNHNY and CDR2 SVGAGI (reference sequence). This CDR3 reads CAISRGMGTQYGYMF. The CDR3 DNA is TGTGCCATCAGTCGTGGAATGGGCACTCAGTATGGCTACATGTTC.

A remark on this clonotype: The junction does not match germline at one end; this may be a read error. CDR3 protein: CASSPEGPQGGTRYF. CDR3 nucleotides: TGTGCCAGCAGCCCGGAGGGACCCCAGGGCGGAACGCGGTATTTT. The rearrangement joins TRBV11-3 to TRBJ2-3; a weak D match, TRBD2 (6 bases). CDR1 is SGHNT, CDR2 YENEEA, per germline. The CDR3 totals 15 residues.

Details on this clonotype: One end of the junction varies from germline; a read error may be responsible. V and J are TRBV11-2 and TRBJ2-3, with 8 bases lining up with TRBD2. The germline V gene has CDR1 SGHAT and CDR2 FQNNGV. The CDR3 totals 16 residues. The CDR3 here is CASSLQAGVNTVTQYF. The CDR3 DNA reads as TGTGCCAGCAGCCTACAAGCGGGAGTCAACACAGTTACGCAGTATTTT.

This chain joins TRBV29-1 and TRBJ2-7; TRBD2 matches 7 bases. This CDR3 has 16 residues. V dropped 7 bases and J dropped 4; count of bases not matched to a gene: 19. CDR1 SQVTM and CDR2 ANQGSEA come from the germline V gene. The CDR3 nucleotides read TGCAGCGCTCTGGGGGGGATTAGCGCAATCTCGTACGAGCAGTACTTC. The encoded protein is CSALGGISAISYEQYF.

The J gene is TRBJ2-2, the V gene TRBV5-6; 7 nucleotides match TRBD2. CDR3 length: 15 amino acids. With 4 bases clipped from V and 6 bases from J, the junction kept 9 bases outside the gene matches. Per germline, CDR1 SGHDT and CDR2 YYEEEE. The CDR3 bases are TGTGCCAGCAGCCGGACTAGAGGGAGGGCCGGGGAGCTGTTTTTT. Protein product: CASSRTRGRAGELFF.

The V call is TRBV11-3, the J call TRBJ2-1; D gene uncertain. V lost 11 bases, J lost 6 bases, and 14 bases lay in between. The CDR3 is made up of 12 amino acids. Germline CDR1 reads SGHNT; CDR2 reads YENEEA. The CDR3 DNA follows: TGTGCCTGCAACTTAGATGCCAATGAGCAGTTCTTC. Amino acid sequence: CACNLDANEQFF. The complete variable domain, with remaining parts taken from reference TRBV11-3 and TRBJ2-1, reads EAGVVQSPRYKIIEKKQPVAFWCNPISGHNTLYWYLQNLGQGPELLIRYENEEAVDDSQLPKDRFSAERLKGVDSTLKIQPAELGDSAVYLCACNLDANEQFFGPGTRLTVL.

Concerning this clonotype: The junction departs from germline at one end; a sequencing error may be responsible. The chain uses TRBV28 and TRBJ2-2; TRBD2 aligns across 15 bases. The CDR3 is 17 residues long. Germline V gene sequence: CDR1 MDHEN, CDR2 SYDVKM. As DNA, the CDR3 is TGTGCCAGCATTCCCAACGGACTAGCGGGAGGGGTCGGGGTGCTGTTTTTT. This codes for CASIPNGLAGGVGVLFF.

The chain combines TRBV5-4 with TRBJ2-1, with D uncertain. V was cut by 0 bases and J by 8 bases, with 12 bases left in between. Germline V gene data show CDR1 as SGHNT and CDR2 as YYREEE (reference sequence). CDR3 length: 14 residues. The CDR3 is CASSLGHSHYEQFF. Written as DNA, the CDR3 is TGTGCCAGCAGCTTGGGACACTCCCACTATGAGCAGTTCTTC.

This clonotype was observed at least ten times. This chain uses TRBV5-1 with TRBJ2-5; TRBD2 matches 10 bases. V shed 4 bases, J shed 3 bases, and the junction held 9 bases outside the gene matches. Per the germline V gene, CDR1 is SGHRS and CDR2 is YFSETQ. This CDR3 spans 16 amino acids. As DNA, the CDR3 is TGCGCCAGCAGCCAAAACGTTCTAGCGGGAGAAGAGACCCAGTACTTC. Protein sequence: CASSQNVLAGEETQYF. Filled out from reference TRBV5-1 and TRBJ2-5, the complete variable domain reads KAGVTQTPRYLIKTRGQQVTLSCSPISGHRSVSWYQQTPGQGLQFLFEYFSETQRNKGNFPGRFSGRQFSNSRSEMNVSTLELGDSALYLCASSQNVLAGEETQYFGPGTRLLVL.

Of note for this clonotype: An end of the junction differs from the germline gene, which may be a read error. The rearrangement joins TRBV29-1 to TRBJ2-1; 7 nucleotides line up with TRBD2. There are 15 residues in the CDR3. Germline V gene lookup returns CDR1 SQVTM and CDR2 ANQGSEA. The CDR3 sequence: CSEQLVGGRYNEQFF. DNA for the CDR3: TGCAGCGAACAACTAGTGGGAGGGCGCTACAATGAACAGTTCTTC.

On this clonotype: One junction end disagrees with the germline gene, perhaps due to a read error. The genes are TRBV29-1 and TRBJ1-1; the D is unclear. The V gene's germline CDR1 is SQVTM and CDR2 ANQGSEA. The CDR3 has 11 amino acids. CDR3 sequence reads: CSGGHNTGAFF. The CDR3 DNA reads as TGCAGCGGTGGGCATAACACTGGAGCTTTCTTT.

About this clonotype itself: Relative to the germline gene, one junction end is altered; a read error may explain this. The chain is built from TRBV11-2 and TRBJ2-6; either TRBD1 or TRBD2 may fit D (6 bases each). This CDR3 region has 21 residues. Germline CDR1 SGHAT, CDR2 FQNNGV. Here the CDR3 DNA reads TGTGCCAGCAGCATGGGGGGAGGCAGGGGCATTTTCCTCTCTGGGGCCAATGTCCTGACTTTC. Encoded protein: CASSMGGGRGIFLSGANVLTF.

Details on this clonotype: One junction end does not reproduce the germline sequence, and a read error may be involved. V usage is TRBV6-5 and J usage is TRBJ2-7; D is perhaps TRBD2 (6 bases). Per germline, CDR1 MNHEY and CDR2 SVGAGI. The CDR3 contains 16 residues. CDR3 in DNA: TGTGCCAGCAGTTACTCCCTCGGAGGGGAGGACTACGAGCAGTGCTTC. As protein: CASSYSLGGEDYEQCF.

Details on this clonotype: This may come from a read error, since a much larger clone is one base off. The rearrangement uses TRBV7-3 and TRBJ2-1; 11 bases are shared with TRBD2. Germline V lookup: CDR1 SGHTA, CDR2 FQGTGA. The length of the CDR3 is 15 residues. The CDR3 bases are TGTGCCAGCAGCCCCACTAGCGGGAGAATCAATGAGCAGCTCTTC. Translating it yields CASSPTSGRINEQLF. Filled out from reference TRBV7-3 and TRBJ2-1, the complete variable domain reads GAGVSQTPSNKVTEKGKYVELRCDPISGHTALYWYRQSLGQGPEFLIYFQGTGAADDSGLPNDRFFAVRPEGSVSTLKIQRTERGDSAVYLCASSPTSGRINEQLFGPGTRLTVL.

This clonotype appeared many times. The chain uses TRBV28 and TRBJ1-4; D may be TRBD1 (5 bases). Trimming left V 1 base short and J 8 bases short, with 14 bases between. Per germline, CDR1 MDHEN and CDR2 SYDVKM. The CDR3 has 15 amino acids. CDR3 nucleotides: TGTGCCAGCAGTTTATCCCGGGGGGGGAGGGAAAAACTGTTTTTT. Residues: CASSLSRGGREKLFF.

As to this clonotype: The junction departs from germline at one end; a sequencing error may be responsible. The chain carries TRBV6-2 or TRBV6-3 and TRBJ2-3; no reliable D call. The CDR3 consists of 13 residues. Germline V lookup: CDR1 MNHEY, CDR2 SVGEGT. The CDR3 here is CTSRDPYTDTQYF. As DNA, the CDR3 is TGTACCAGCAGAGACCCCTACACAGATACGCAGTATTTT.

Only a few counts were recorded for this clonotype. In DNA, the CDR3 is TGTGCCAGCAGCGTAGGCGGGAGCTCCTACGAGCAGTACTTC. It specifies CASSVGGSSYEQYF. The chain carries TRBV9 and TRBJ2-7; 7 bases are a match to TRBD2. The CDR3 loop spans 14 amino acids. J was trimmed by 0 bases and V by 0 bases; bases with no gene match: 0. Germline lookup yields CDR1 SGDLS and CDR2 YYNGEE.

A word on this clonotype: Its ends do not fully match the called genes, so a read error is possible. The rearrangement links TRBV11-1 to TRBJ2-4; TRBD2 aligns across 13 bases. CDR1 is SGHAT and CDR2 is FQDESV in the germline V gene (reference sequence). The CDR3 is made up of 17 amino acids. CDR3 sequence: CASSLPGTSGTEDIQYF. The CDR3 DNA sequence: TGTGCCAGCAGCCTTCCCGGGACTAGCGGGACCGAAGACATCCAGTACTTC. Using reference TRBV11-1 and TRBJ2-4 for the parts outside the CDR3, the full variable domain is EAEVAQSPRYKITEKSQAVAFWCDPISGHATLYWYRQILGQGPELLVQFQDESVVDDSQLPKDRFSAERLKGVDSTLKIQPAELGDSAMYLCASSLPGTSGTEDIQYFGAGTRLSVL.

This clonotype was detected once. This may be a read error: a much more frequent sequence differs by one nucleotide. This sequence joins TRBV7-2 and TRBJ2-1, with 7 positions matching TRBD2. V lost 5 bases, J lost 3 bases, and 13 bases stayed unmatched. The CDR3 covers 17 residues. Germline CDR1 is SGHTA and CDR2 is FQGNSA. The CDR3, as DNA: TGTGCCAGCAGCCGGAGGGAGGGGAGCGGATGCTACAATGAGCAGTTCTTC. It yields the protein CASSRREGSGCYNEQFF.

In the case of this clonotype: One junction end does not reproduce the germline sequence, and a read error may be involved. J is TRBJ2-2 and V is TRBV29-1; 10 positions agree with TRBD2. This CDR3 comprises 15 residues. The germline V gene encodes CDR1 SQVTM and CDR2 ANQGSEA. CDR3 nucleotides: TGCTGCGTTGGGACTAGCGCGGCGTACATCGGGGAGCTGTTTTTT. Translated: CCVGTSAAYIGELFF.

This clonotype was seen a few times. A read error is possible here, since a much larger clone lies one base away. The genes are TRBV28 and TRBJ2-4; 11 nucleotides agree with TRBD2. CDR1 is MDHEN, CDR2 SYDVKM, per germline. Trimming removed 10 bases from V and 7 bases from J; junction bases left unmatched: 9. The CDR3 has 14 residues. The chain's CDR3 is CATLAGGAHNIQYF. CDR3 nucleotide sequence: TGTGCCACCTTAGCGGGAGGGGCCCATAACATTCAGTACTTC.

The chain combines TRBV28 with TRBJ2-7; TRBD1 matches 7 bases. Germline V gives CDR1 MDHEN, CDR2 SYDVKM. The CDR3 runs to 13 residues. CDR3 residues: CTNSLQGPVGQYF. The CDR3 region has the DNA TGTACCAACAGTTTACAGGGGCCCGTGGGGCAGTACTTC.